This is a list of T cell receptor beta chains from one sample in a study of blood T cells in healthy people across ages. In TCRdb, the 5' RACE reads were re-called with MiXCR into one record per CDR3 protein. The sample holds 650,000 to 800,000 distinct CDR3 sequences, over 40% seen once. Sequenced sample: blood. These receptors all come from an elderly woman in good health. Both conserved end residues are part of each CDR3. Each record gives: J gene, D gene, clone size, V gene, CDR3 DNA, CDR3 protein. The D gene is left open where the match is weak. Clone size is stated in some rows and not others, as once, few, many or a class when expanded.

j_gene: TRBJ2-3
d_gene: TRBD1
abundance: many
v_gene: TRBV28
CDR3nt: TGTGCCAGCAGCCTACAGGGGACCCGCACAGATACGCAGTATTTT
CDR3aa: CASSLQGTRTDTQYF

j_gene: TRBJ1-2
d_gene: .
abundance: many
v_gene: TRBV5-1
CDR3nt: TGCGCCAGCAGCTTGCCCAATTCCGGGACGCAGGGCTACACCTTC
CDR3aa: CASSLPNSGTQGYTF

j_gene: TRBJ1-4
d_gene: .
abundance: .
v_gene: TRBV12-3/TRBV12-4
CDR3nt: TGCGCCAGCAGCTTGGGGACCGGCGGTGAAAAACTGTTTTTT
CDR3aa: CASSLGTGGEKLFF

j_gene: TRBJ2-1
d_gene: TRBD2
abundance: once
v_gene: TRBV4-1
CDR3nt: TGCGCCAGCAGCCAAGATGGCGGGGGGCTGTCCTACAATGAGCAGTTCTTC
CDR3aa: CASSQDGGGLSYNEQFF

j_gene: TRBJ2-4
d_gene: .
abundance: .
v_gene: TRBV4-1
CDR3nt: TGCGCCAGCAGCCAAAATACAGTGACTCTAGCCAAAAACATTCAGTACTTC
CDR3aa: CASSQNTVTLAKNIQYF

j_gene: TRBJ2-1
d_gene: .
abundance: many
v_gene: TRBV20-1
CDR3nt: TGCAGTGCTAGAGTCAATCTGCAAGGAGGTGAGCAGTTCTTC
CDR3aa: CSARVNLQGGEQFF

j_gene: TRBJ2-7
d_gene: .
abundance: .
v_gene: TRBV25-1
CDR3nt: TGTGCCAGCAGGGGGACATGGCCCAAAGCGGGAATCGAGCAGTACTTC
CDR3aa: CASRGTWPKAGIEQYF

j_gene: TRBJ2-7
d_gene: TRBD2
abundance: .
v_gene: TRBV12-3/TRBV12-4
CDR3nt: TGTGCCAGCAGAGAACTAGCGGGGAGTCACAATGAGCAGTACTTC
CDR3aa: CASRELAGSHNEQYF

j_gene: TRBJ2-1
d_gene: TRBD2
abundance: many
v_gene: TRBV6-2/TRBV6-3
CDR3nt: TGTGCCAGCAGTTCTCTCCGAGCGGGAGCCTACAATGAGCAGTTCTTC
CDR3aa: CASSSLRAGAYNEQFF

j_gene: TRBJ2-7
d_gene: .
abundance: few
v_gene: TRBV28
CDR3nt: TGTGCCAGCATTGGGAATTCCTACGAGCAGTACTTC
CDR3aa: CASIGNSYEQYF

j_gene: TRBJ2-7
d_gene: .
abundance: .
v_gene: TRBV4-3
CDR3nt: TGCGCCAGCAGCCAAGATCGCACGACTCTGAGCGAGCAGTACTTC
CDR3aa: CASSQDRTTLSEQYF

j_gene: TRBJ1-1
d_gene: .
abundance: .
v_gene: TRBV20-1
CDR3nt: TGCAGTGCCCTTGGTTACTACACTGAAGCTTTCTTT
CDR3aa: CSALGYYTEAFF

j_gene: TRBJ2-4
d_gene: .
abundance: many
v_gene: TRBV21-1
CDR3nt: TGTGCCAGCAGCAATCCCAGGTCTTTCATTCAGTACTTC
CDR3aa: CASSNPRSFIQYF